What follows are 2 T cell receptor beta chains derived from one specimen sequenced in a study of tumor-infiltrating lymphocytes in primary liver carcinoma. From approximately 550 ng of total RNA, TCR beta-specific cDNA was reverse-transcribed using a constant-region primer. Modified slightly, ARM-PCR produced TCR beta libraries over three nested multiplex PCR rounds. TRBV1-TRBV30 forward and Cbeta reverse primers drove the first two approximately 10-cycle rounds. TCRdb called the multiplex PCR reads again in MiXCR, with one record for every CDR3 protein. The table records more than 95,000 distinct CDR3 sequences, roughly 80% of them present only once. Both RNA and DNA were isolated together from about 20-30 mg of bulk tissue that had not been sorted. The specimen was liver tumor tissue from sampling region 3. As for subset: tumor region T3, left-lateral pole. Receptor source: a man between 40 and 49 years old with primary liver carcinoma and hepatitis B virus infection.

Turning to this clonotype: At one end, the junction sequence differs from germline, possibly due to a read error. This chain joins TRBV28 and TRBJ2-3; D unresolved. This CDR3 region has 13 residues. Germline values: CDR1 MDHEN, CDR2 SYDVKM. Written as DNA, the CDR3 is TGTGACAGCAGTCCCCCTCCCTGGGATACGCTGTATTTT. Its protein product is CDSSPPPWDTLYF.

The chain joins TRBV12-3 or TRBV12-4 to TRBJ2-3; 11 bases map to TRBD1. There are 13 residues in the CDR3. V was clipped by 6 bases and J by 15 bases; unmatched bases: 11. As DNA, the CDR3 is TGTGCCAGCAGGAGGACAGGGGGCTATACGCGATATTTT. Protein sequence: CASRRTGGYTRYF.